A selection of T cell receptor beta chains follows, all from one sample in a study of OX40 agonist ivuxolimab in advanced cancers. The assay was immunoSEQ multiplex PCR, and TCRdb's table has in-frame clones only and misses some. This sample carries 12,000 or so clones, about 85% of them seen once, and the ten largest clones take approximately 9%. Sequenced here: CD4+ or CD8+ T cells sorted from blood, sampled in a trial of the OX40 agonist ivuxolimab. The source of these receptors is an adult with an advanced solid tumor such as melanoma, head and neck, liver or kidney cancer. CDR3s include the opening cysteine and the closing phenylalanine or tryptophan. The D gene is left open where the match is weak. A clone size is listed for some rows: how often the clone was seen (once, few, many), or a class if it is expanded.

CASSPRTGASFGNTIYF | TGTGCCAGCAGCCCGAGGACAGGGGCTTCCTTTGGAAACACCATATATTTT | - | 17 | TRBD1 | TRBJ1-3 | TRBV7-9
CASSFGNTIYF | TGTGCCAGCAGTTTTGGTAACACCATATATTTT | once | 11 | - | TRBJ1-3 | TRBV27
CASSPSGGGTEAFF | TGCGCCAGCAGCCCGTCTGGAGGGGGGACTGAAGCTTTCTTT | - | 14 | - | TRBJ1-1 | TRBV10-2
CASSANLETQYF | TGCGCCAGCAGCGCCAACCTAGAGACCCAGTACTTC | - | 12 | - | TRBJ2-5 | TRBV5-1
CAWSRDIESTEAFF | TGTGCCTGGAGTCGGGACATCGAGAGCACTGAAGCTTTCTTT | - | 14 | - | TRBJ1-1 | TRBV30
CAIRIQGNEQYF | TGTGCCATCAGGATACAGGGTAACGAGCAGTACTTC | - | 12 | - | TRBJ2-7 | TRBV10-3
CASSEGQGQIYEQYF | TGTGCCAGCAGTGAGGGACAAGGACAAATCTACGAGCAGTACTTC | - | 15 | - | TRBJ2-7 | TRBV6-1
CASSTDRAYQPQHF | TGTGCCAGCAGCACCGACAGGGCTTATCAGCCCCAGCATTTT | - | 14 | TRBD1 | TRBJ1-5 | TRBV5-8
CASSPGHTTDTQYF | TGCGCCAGCAGCCCTGGACACACCACAGATACGCAGTATTTT | few | 14 | - | TRBJ2-3 | TRBV5-1
CASSEWGRGTEAFF | TGTGCCAGCAGTGAATGGGGGCGAGGCACTGAAGCTTTCTTT | - | 14 | - | TRBJ1-1 | TRBV25-1
CASSSQGGEQYF | TGTGCCAGCAGCTCACAGGGGGGCGAGCAGTACTTC | - | 12 | TRBD1 | TRBJ2-7 | TRBV5-8
CAWSVDVDQPQHF | TGTGCCTGGAGTGTAGACGTTGATCAACCCCAGCATTTT | - | 13 | - | TRBJ1-5 | TRBV30
CASRDSGGVYNEQFF | TGCGCCAGCAGGGATAGCGGGGGGGTTTACAATGAGCAGTTCTTC | - | 15 | TRBD2 | TRBJ2-1 | TRBV10-2
CASSLAMLEGNTEAFF | TGCGCCAGCAGCTTGGCCATGTTAGAGGGGAACACTGAAGCTTTCTTT | few | 16 | - | TRBJ1-1 | TRBV5-1
CASNCPGQVTYEQYF | TGTGCCAGCAATTGTCCGGGACAGGTAACCTACGAGCAGTACTTC | - | 15 | TRBD1 | TRBJ2-7 | TRBV6-4
CASIPETGLEQYF | TGTGCCAGCATCCCCGAGACAGGGCTCGAGCAGTACTTC | once | 13 | TRBD1 | TRBJ2-7 | TRBV2
CASSLASGGTDTQYF | TGTGCCAGCAGCTTAGCTAGCGGGGGAACAGATACGCAGTATTTT | once | 15 | TRBD2 | TRBJ2-3 | TRBV7-9
CASSIDLGQAPLGQYF | TGTGCCAGTAGTATAGATCTGGGACAGGCCCCACTGGGGCAGTACTTC | - | 16 | TRBD1 | TRBJ2-7 | TRBV19
CAWGTSGHYGYTF | TGTGCCTGGGGGACCTCTGGGCACTATGGCTACACCTTC | few | 13 | - | TRBJ1-2 | TRBV30
CATLGQAPAWEQYF | TGCGCCACCTTAGGCCAGGCCCCGGCGTGGGAGCAGTACTTC | few | 14 | - | TRBJ2-7 | TRBV10-2
CASSPRTGWGYTF | TGTGCCAGCAGCCCTAGGACAGGGTGGGGCTACACCTTC | - | 13 | TRBD1 | TRBJ1-2 | TRBV7-9
CASKPNGATQYF | TGTGCCAGCAAACCAAATGGAGCTACGCAGTATTTT | few | 12 | - | TRBJ2-3 | TRBV7-9
CASSQVNYGGDGELFF | TGCGCCAGCAGCCAAGTTAATTACGGGGGCGACGGGGAGCTGTTTTTT | few | 16 | - | TRBJ2-2 | TRBV4-1
CASRDRGHDQPQHF | TGCGCCAGCAGGGACAGGGGGCATGATCAGCCCCAGCATTTT | - | 14 | TRBD1 | TRBJ1-5 | TRBV10-2
CASTSRELNTEAFF | TGTGCCAGCACCTCCAGGGAGTTGAACACTGAAGCTTTCTTT | - | 14 | - | TRBJ1-1 | TRBV5-4
CASSYPGTGDTDTQYF | TGTGCCAGCAGTTACCCGGGGACAGGGGACACAGATACGCAGTATTTT | - | 16 | TRBD1 | TRBJ2-3 | TRBV6-6
CASSFQGNYGYTF | TGTGCCAGCAGCTTCCAGGGTAACTATGGCTACACCTTC | few | 13 | - | TRBJ1-2 | TRBV5-4
CASSIDLPPISSPHAFVQPQHF | TGTGCCAGTAGTATAGATTTACCCCCCATCAGCAGTCCCCATGCCTTCGTTCAGCCCCAGCATTTT | - | 22 | - | TRBJ1-5 | TRBV19
CASSFAGLAMYTGELFF | TGTGCCAGCAGCTTTGCGGGACTAGCGATGTACACCGGGGAGCTGTTTTTT | - | 17 | TRBD2 | TRBJ2-2 | TRBV5-6
CASSWRGRNTEAFF | TGCGCCAGCAGTTGGCGAGGGAGGAACACTGAAGCTTTCTTT | - | 14 | - | TRBJ1-1 | TRBV10-2
CASSQDRIGQGMVDYTGELFF | TGTGCCAGCAGCCAAGATCGAATAGGACAGGGAATGGTAGACTACACCGGGGAGCTGTTTTTT | - | 21 | TRBD1 | TRBJ2-2 | TRBV14
CASSEIMDRHPEAFF | TGCGCCAGCAGTGAGATCATGGACAGGCACCCTGAAGCTTTCTTT | - | 15 | TRBD1 | TRBJ1-1 | TRBV10-2
CASRTLQNTGELFF | TGCGCCAGTCGGACGTTACAAAACACCGGGGAGCTGTTTTTT | - | 14 | - | TRBJ2-2 | TRBV4-1
CASSHSGTNYGYTF | TGTGCCAGCAGCCACTCGGGGACTAACTATGGCTACACCTTC | - | 14 | - | TRBJ1-2 | TRBV6-5
CASSIAGGNTGELFF | TGTGCCAGTAGTATAGCGGGGGGGAACACCGGGGAGCTGTTTTTT | - | 15 | TRBD2 | TRBJ2-2 | TRBV19
CASIPPRLAGGWQFF | TGTGCCAGCATCCCCCCCCGGCTAGCGGGGGGATGGCAGTTCTTC | - | 15 | TRBD2 | TRBJ2-1 | TRBV11-3
CASSGSGTYEQYF | TGTGCCAGCAGCGGATCCGGGACCTACGAGCAGTACTTC | - | 13 | - | TRBJ2-7 | TRBV7-9
CASISRVYGSEAFF | TGTGCCAGTATATCCCGGGTCTACGGCTCTGAAGCTTTCTTT | - | 14 | - | TRBJ1-1 | TRBV19
CASSLSGISYNEQFF | TGTGCCAGCAGCCTCTCCGGGATCTCATACAATGAGCAGTTCTTC | - | 15 | - | TRBJ2-1 | TRBV13
CASSGDEGLADTQYF | TGTGCCAGCAGTGGGGACGAGGGTTTGGCAGATACGCAGTATTTT | - | 15 | - | TRBJ2-3 | TRBV5-4
CASSIVSSGNTIYF | TGTGCCAGTAGTATTGTGAGCTCTGGAAACACCATATATTTT | - | 14 | - | TRBJ1-3 | TRBV19
CASSSVTGVHGYTF | TGTGCCAGCAGCAGCGTGACAGGGGTACATGGCTACACCTTC | - | 14 | TRBD1 | TRBJ1-2 | TRBV5-6
CASSLSPQHF | TGTGCCAGCAGCTTATCACCCCAGCATTTT | - | 10 | - | TRBJ1-5 | TRBV5-8
CAWSLGVTDRVTGELFF | TGTGCCTGGAGCCTCGGGGTGACAGACAGGGTCACCGGGGAGCTGTTTTTT | few | 17 | TRBD1 | TRBJ2-2 | TRBV30
CASSLGFQETQYF | TGTGCCAGCAGCTTAGGTTTCCAAGAGACCCAGTACTTC | - | 13 | - | TRBJ2-5 | TRBV11-3
CASSEVGVSTGELFF | TGTGCCAGCAGTGAAGTTGGGGTGAGCACCGGGGAGCTGTTTTTT | - | 15 | - | TRBJ2-2 | TRBV6-1
CATSGGLWTEAFF | TGTGCCACCAGCGGGGGATTATGGACTGAAGCTTTCTTT | - | 13 | - | TRBJ1-1 | TRBV15
CASSSRVSGNTIYF | TGTGCCAGCAGCTCCAGGGTCTCTGGAAACACCATATATTTT | - | 14 | - | TRBJ1-3 | TRBV7-3
CASSQGTGGPVNEQFF | TGTGCCAGCAGTCAAGGGACAGGGGGCCCAGTAAATGAGCAGTTCTTC | - | 16 | TRBD1 | TRBJ2-1 | TRBV6-1
CASSRELGTEAFF | TGTGCCAGCAGTCGGGAGCTAGGAACTGAAGCTTTCTTT | - | 13 | - | TRBJ1-1 | TRBV7-7
CASSPDGFLGEKLFF | TGTGCCAGCAGCCCGGACGGGTTTCTCGGGGAAAAACTGTTTTTT | - | 15 | - | TRBJ1-4 | TRBV6-5
CASSGTLTGVDSPLHF | TGTGCCAGCAGTGGGACCCTGACAGGGGTGGACTCACCCCTCCACTTT | - | 16 | TRBD1 | TRBJ1-6 | TRBV2
CASSPTDRRAYEQYF | TGCGCCAGCAGCCCAACGGACAGGCGAGCCTACGAGCAGTACTTC | - | 15 | TRBD1 | TRBJ2-7 | TRBV4-3